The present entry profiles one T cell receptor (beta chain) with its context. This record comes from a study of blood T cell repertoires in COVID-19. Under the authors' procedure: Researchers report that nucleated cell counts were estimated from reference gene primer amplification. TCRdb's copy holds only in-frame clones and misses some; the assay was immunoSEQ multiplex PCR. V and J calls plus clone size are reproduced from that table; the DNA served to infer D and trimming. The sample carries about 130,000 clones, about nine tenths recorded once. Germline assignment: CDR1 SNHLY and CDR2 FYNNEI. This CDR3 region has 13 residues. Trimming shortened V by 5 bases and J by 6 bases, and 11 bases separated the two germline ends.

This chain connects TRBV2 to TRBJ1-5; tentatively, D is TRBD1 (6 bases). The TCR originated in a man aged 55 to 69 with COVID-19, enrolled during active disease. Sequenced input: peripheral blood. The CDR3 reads CASSYRVGQPQHF. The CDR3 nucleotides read TGTGCCAGCAGTTACAGGGTCGGTCAGCCCCAGCATTTT. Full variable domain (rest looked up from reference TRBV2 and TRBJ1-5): EPEVTQTPSHQVTQMGQEVILRCVPISNHLYFYWYRQILGQKVEFLVSFYNNEISEKSEIFDDQFSVERPDGSNFTLKIRSTKLEDSAMYFCASSYRVGQPQHFGDGTRLSIL.